This T cell receptor beta chain was observed in a study of naive and memory T cell subsets. Indicated treatment: skin biopsy from PPD injection site in Mantoux-positive individual. A UMI-containing oligonucleotide was joined by 3' ligation to the TCR cDNA template. The SP2 primer and nested alpha and beta constant region primers amplified ligated cDNA in four rounds. TCRdb called the UMI-ligation and nested PCR reads again in MiXCR, with one record for every CDR3 protein. The data hold approximately 22,000 distinct CDR3 sequences, with about 6.4% observed a single time. This CDR3 has 13 residues. V gave up 3 bases and J gave up 9 bases; unmatched junction bases: 4. Germline V gene data show CDR1 as SGHRS and CDR2 as YFSETQ.

The receptor comes from an adult in good health. This chain connects TRBV5-1 to TRBJ2-1, with 9 bases identical to TRBD2. The sample was skin, taken from a tuberculin skin test site. This chain's CDR3 is CASSSGTSLEQFF. The DNA for the CDR3 is TGCGCCAGCAGCTCCGGGACTAGCCTTGAGCAGTTCTTC.